This T cell receptor beta chain is drawn from a study of blood T cell repertoires in COVID-19 (TCRdb year 2020). Background for the entire study: For ImmuneRACE Cohort 3, a participant was defined as recovered based on two consecutive negative NP/OP PCR tests, clearance by a healthcare professional, or resolution of symptoms. Collaborator samples came from the United States, Italy and Spain and covered acute and convalescent phases of COVID-19. The prospective study material was composed of cDNA or gDNA derived from T cells, B-cell-depleted T cells, or PBMCs. The dataset comprised deeply sampled blood TCRbeta repertoires from subjects exposed to, actively infected with, or recovered from COVID-19. The repertoires were released in a freely available public database intended as a resource for research on the immune response to SARS-CoV-2. The samples were drawn from two sources: the first 160 participants of the ongoing ImmuneRACE study, and 1,000 to 1,500 subjects contributed by 6 global collaborators. Sample metadata almost always included a de-identified subject ID, COVID-19 status, age in years and sex. Where available, HLA class I and class II types were taken from metadata supplied by the sample provider and were not determined by assay-based typing. On the study overall, not on this receptor specifically: The quantity of clinical and demographic metadata differed by source and by participant and was supplied without curation.

TCRbeta CDR3 regions were amplified from genomic DNA by means of the immunoSEQ Assay, a bias-controlled multiplex PCR. The paper's processing steps were these. Nucleated cell counts per sample were estimated from amplification of reference gene primers within the assay. To quantify the absolute abundance of each unique TCRbeta CDR3 rearrangement, sequence reads were collapsed and filtered. Productive Simpson clonality was computed per sample as the square root of Simpson's diversity index over productive rearrangements. TCRdb stores this immuneACCESS table with in-frame sequences only. Part of the clones is absent; in the studies checked, under half of the shortfall reflects unresolved V genes, and no reason is known for the rest. The V and J calls and the clone size are those of that table, but D and trimming were determined from the DNA. This sample has about 210,000 clones in its table, and roughly 84% of those were observed once. Roughly 7.1% of the sample is in the top ten clones.

As concerns this clone: Its antigen is not yet known. One base away there is no much larger clone; base qualities are not given.

From the cysteine through the phenylalanine, the CDR3 covers 15 amino acids. Of all the DNA, just the CDR3 is kept, 45 bases in frame from base 1. Trimming at the junction amounts to 2 bases on V and 7 bases on J, and the germline ends lie 15 bases apart. Sequences MNHEY (CDR1) and SVGAGI (CDR2) are obtained from the germline V gene. In the prospective study, participants were about 18 to 95 years old, resided in fewer than 25 geographic areas of the United States, and were enrolled through a virtual design. In the prospective study, cohorts were assigned on the basis of participant-reported clinical history obtained from a screening survey and a study questionnaire. Mobile phlebotomists in the prospective study collected whole blood, serum and a nasopharyngeal or oropharyngeal swab from every participant. Additional blood draws and questionnaires over an approximately 2-month period could optionally be provided by prospective study participants. Before DNA extraction, blood samples from the prospective study were shipped at room temperature or frozen.

The receptor's source is a man aged 30-40 years in a cohort exposed to, infected with or recovered from COVID-19 (not recorded which). Sequenced input: PBMCs or T cells enriched from blood (not recorded which). This chain joins TRBV6-5 to TRBJ2-1; tentative D gene TRBD2, with 6 bases matching. The DNA is TGTGCCAGCAGTTACGGAGGGGCCCAAAGGAATGAGCAGTTCTTC. Translated, it gives CASSYGGAQRNEQFF.